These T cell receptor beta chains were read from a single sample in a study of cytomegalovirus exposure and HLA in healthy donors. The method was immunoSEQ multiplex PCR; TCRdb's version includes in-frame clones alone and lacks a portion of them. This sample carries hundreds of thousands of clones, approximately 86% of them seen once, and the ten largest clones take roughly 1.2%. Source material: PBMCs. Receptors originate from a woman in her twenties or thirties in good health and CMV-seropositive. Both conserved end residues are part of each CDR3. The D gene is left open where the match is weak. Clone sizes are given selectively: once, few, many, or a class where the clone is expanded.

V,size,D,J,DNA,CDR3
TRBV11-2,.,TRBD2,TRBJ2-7,TGTGCCAGCAGCCTCGGGACTAGCGGATGGGAGCAGTACTTC,CASSLGTSGWEQYF
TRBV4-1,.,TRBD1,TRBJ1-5,TGCGCCAGCAGCCAAGGAACTTGGACAGGCGGCAATCAGCCCCAGCATTTT,CASSQGTWTGGNQPQHF
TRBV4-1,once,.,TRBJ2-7,TGCGCCAGCAGCCAAGTCTCAGGGGAAGTCTACGAGCAGTACTTC,CASSQVSGEVYEQYF
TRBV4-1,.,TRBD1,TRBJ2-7,TGCGCCAGCAGCCGTCGGACAGGGGGAATCGACGAGCAGTACTTC,CASSRRTGGIDEQYF
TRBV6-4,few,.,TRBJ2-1,TGTGCCAGCAGTGACCGGGACAACAATGAGCAGTTCTTC,CASSDRDNNEQFF
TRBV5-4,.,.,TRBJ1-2,TGTGCCAGCAGCTCGCAACTTCCAGGAAATACTAACTATGGCTACACCTTC,CASSSQLPGNTNYGYTF
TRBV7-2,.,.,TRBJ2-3,TGTGCCAGCAGCCGGGATTCTAGCACAGATACGCAGTATTTT,CASSRDSSTDTQYF
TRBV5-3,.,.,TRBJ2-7,TGTGCCAGATTAACCCGGGGCTACGAGCAGTACTTC,CARLTRGYEQYF
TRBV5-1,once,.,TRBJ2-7,TGCGCCAGCAGCTTGGGGCCCCTAGAGCTCGCCTACGAGCAGTACTTC,CASSLGPLELAYEQYF
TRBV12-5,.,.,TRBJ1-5,TGTGCTAGTGGTTTGGGCGGGCTATATAGCAATCAGCCCCAGCATTTT,CASGLGGLYSNQPQHF
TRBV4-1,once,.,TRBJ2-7,TGCGCCAGCAGCCAAGAACCGGCGGGACCCCTCTACGAGCAGTACTTC,CASSQEPAGPLYEQYF
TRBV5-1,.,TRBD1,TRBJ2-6,TGCGCCAGCAGCGGCGGGGACAGGAACTCTGGGGCCAACGTCCTGACTTTC,CASSGGDRNSGANVLTF
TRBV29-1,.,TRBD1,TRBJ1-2,TGCAGCGTTGGGACAGGGGATCACTATGGCTACACCTTC,CSVGTGDHYGYTF
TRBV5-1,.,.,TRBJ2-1,TGCGCCAGCAGTCGGGGGACCGCTGAGCAGTTCTTC,CASSRGTAEQFF
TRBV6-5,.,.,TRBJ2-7,TGTGCCAGCAGTTATTCCACGGGAGCGCTCCACTACGAGCAGTACTTC,CASSYSTGALHYEQYF
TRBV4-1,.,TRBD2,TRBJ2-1,TGCGCCAGCAGCCGGGGACTAGACCCTCGAAATGAGCAGTTCTTC,CASSRGLDPRNEQFF
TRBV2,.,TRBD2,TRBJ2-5,TGTGCCAGCAGACCCGGGACTAGTCGGGAGACCCAGTACTTC,CASRPGTSRETQYF
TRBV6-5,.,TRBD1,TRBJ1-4,TGTGCCAGCAGTTACAACAGGGGCGCAAATGAAAAACTGTTTTTT,CASSYNRGANEKLFF
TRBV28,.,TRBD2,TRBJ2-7,TGTGCCAGCAGTGAGGGACTAGCGGGAGGGGTCCCCTACGAGCAGTACTTC,CASSEGLAGGVPYEQYF
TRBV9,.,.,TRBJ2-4,TGTGCCAGCAGCGTAGATCCTACTGTGGGTGGGGGCGAGAGACACTTC,CASSVDPTVGGGERHF
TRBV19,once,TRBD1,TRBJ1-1,TGTGCCAGTAGTATCACGGGAGGGACAGGGGGCAGCAGCACTGAAGCTTTCTTT,CASSITGGTGGSSTEAFF
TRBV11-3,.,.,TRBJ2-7,TGTGCCAGCAGCTTAGGGAGGGCCTGGGAGCAGTACTTC,CASSLGRAWEQYF
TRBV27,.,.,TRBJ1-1,TGTGCCAGCAGGTGGGGGGACACTGAAGCTTTCTTT,CASRWGDTEAFF
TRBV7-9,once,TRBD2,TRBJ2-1,TGTGCCAACACTGCGGGAGAGGGCAATGAGCAGTTCTTC,CANTAGEGNEQFF
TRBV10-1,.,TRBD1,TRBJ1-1,TGCGCCAGCAGTGGACAGGGGGCAACTGAAGCTTTCTTT,CASSGQGATEAFF
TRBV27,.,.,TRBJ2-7,TGTGCCACCCACGGCGGGGACTCCTACGAGCAGTACTTC,CATHGGDSYEQYF
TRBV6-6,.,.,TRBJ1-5,TGTGCCAGCAGTTACTCCTCCAGCGGTGTAGGTCAGCCCCAGCATTTT,CASSYSSSGVGQPQHF
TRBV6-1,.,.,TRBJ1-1,TGTGCCAGCAGGGGGACTTTATTACCGAACACTGAAGCTTTCTTT,CASRGTLLPNTEAFF
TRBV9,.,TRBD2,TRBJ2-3,TGTGCCAGCAGCGTAGGATCTAGCGGAAGATCAGATACGCAGTATTTT,CASSVGSSGRSDTQYF
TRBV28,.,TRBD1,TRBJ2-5,TGTGCCAGCAGTTTCTGGACAGGGGGTAGCCAGGGGGAGACCCAGTACTTC,CASSFWTGGSQGETQYF
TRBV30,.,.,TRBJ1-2,TGTGCCTGGAGTTCGAGGGGGATGGGGGGCTACACCTTC,CAWSSRGMGGYTF
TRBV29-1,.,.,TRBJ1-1,TGCAGCGTTGGGACAATGAACACTGAAGCTTTCTTT,CSVGTMNTEAFF
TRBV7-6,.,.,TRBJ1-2,TGTGCCAGCAGCTTAGCAGGGGATGGCTACACCTTC,CASSLAGDGYTF
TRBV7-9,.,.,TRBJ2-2,TGTGCCAGCAGCTGGGGACTTCTGAACACCGGGGAGCTGTTTTTT,CASSWGLLNTGELFF
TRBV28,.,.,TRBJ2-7,TGTGCCAGCACTCTTAGAGTGAGCTCCTACGAGCAGTACTTC,CASTLRVSSYEQYF
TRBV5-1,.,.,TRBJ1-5,TGCGCCAGCAGCTTGCTCAGGGCGTTCTTCCAGCCCCAGCATTTT,CASSLLRAFFQPQHF
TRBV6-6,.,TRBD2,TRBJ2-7,TGTGCCAGCAGTGCGGTACGGCGGGAGTACGAGCAGTACTTC,CASSAVRREYEQYF
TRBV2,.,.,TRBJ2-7,TGTGCCAGCAAGAAAGGGGGTAATTCCTACGAGCAGTACTTC,CASKKGGNSYEQYF
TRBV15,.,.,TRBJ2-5,TGTGCCACCAGCAGCTTACAGGGTTTAGAGACCCAGTACTTC,CATSSLQGLETQYF
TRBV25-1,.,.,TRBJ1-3,TGTGCCAGCCAAGGGGTCCCTGGAAACACCATATATTTT,CASQGVPGNTIYF
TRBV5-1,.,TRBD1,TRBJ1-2,TGCGCCAGCAGCGCCCGGGACAGGGGTGACTATGGCTACACCTTC,CASSARDRGDYGYTF